This T cell receptor beta chain was captured in a study of cytomegalovirus exposure and HLA in healthy donors. Study-wide findings and caveats: A later analysis reported that several of the most significant clusters appeared to be linked to common viral pathogens, among them Epstein-Barr virus. Most sequenced TCRs were rare (though some public TCRs occurred in many donors). Analysis was carried out at a later point, and it linked a missense DCLRE1C variant to TCR beta V- and J-gene trimming.

PCR used 60 Vbeta primers and 13 Jbeta primers. The assay was immunoSEQ multiplex PCR, and TCRdb's table has in-frame clones only and misses some. This sample has around 160,000 clones, with around 76% found just once. This clone occurred once. The antigen is undetermined. This CDR3 comprises 17 residues. CDR1 SNHLY and CDR2 FYNNEI come from the germline V gene. V shed 3 bases and J 9 bases; nucleotides not matched to a gene: 11. Sequencing was carried out using PBMCs. The receptor's source is a woman between 35 and 50 years old in good health and CMV-seronegative. The rearrangement joins TRBV2 to TRBJ2-4; 13 bases map to TRBD2. The chain's CDR3 is CASSEDRLAGGHFIQYF. The CDR3 bases are TGTGCCAGCAGTGAGGATCGACTAGCGGGAGGCCACTTCATTCAGTACTTC.